This T cell receptor beta chain originates from a study of OX40 agonist ivuxolimab in advanced cancers. Study-wide findings and caveats: Dose levels from 0.1 to 3.0 mg/kg saw CD4+ and CD8+ blood T cells expand clonally by week 6.

The CDR3 contains 14 residues. In germline, CDR1 is SGHTS, CDR2 YDEGEE. V was pared by 4 bases and J by 5 bases, with 8 bases of the junction left unmatched. Points on this clone: Its matching antigen is unknown.

TCRdb's copy holds only in-frame clones and misses some; the assay was immunoSEQ multiplex PCR. In the table there are over 50,000 clones, around 83% of which are singletons. The chain uses TRBV5-8 and TRBJ2-5, with TRBD2 identical over 7 bases. The starting material was CD4+ or CD8+ T cells sorted from blood, obtained in a trial of the OX40 agonist ivuxolimab. The clonotype was recovered from an adult with an advanced solid tumor such as melanoma, head and neck, liver or kidney cancer. The CDR3 reads CASSQQGGSETQYF. The CDR3 DNA is TGTGCCAGCAGCCAGCAGGGAGGGTCGGAGACCCAGTACTTC.